This T cell receptor (beta chain) was sequenced for a study of graft-versus-host responses after intestinal transplantation. Comment on this clone: The antigen is not known.

V was trimmed by 3 bases and J by 0 bases, leaving 7 bases between them. This CDR3 contains 14 residues. The germline V gene encodes CDR1 SGHRS and CDR2 YFSETQ. Measured with immunoSEQ multiplex PCR; TCRdb has only the in-frame clones, and not every one. The profile covers around 130,000 clones, with around 90% appearing a single time and about 0.16% taken by the ten largest. This material consisted of unstimulated CD4+ T cells sorted from spleen or lymph node cells, taken before intestinal transplant. The chain combines TRBV5-1 with TRBJ2-1, with unresolved D. This receptor was taken from a human donor who received an intestinal transplant. In DNA form, the CDR3 reads TGCGCCAGCAGCTACCGGATCTCCTACAATGAGCAGTTCTTC. This codes for CASSYRISYNEQFF. Combining the CDR3 with reference TRBV5-1 and TRBJ2-1 gives the whole variable domain KAGVTQTPRYLIKTRGQQVTLSCSPISGHRSVSWYQQTPGQGLQFLFEYFSETQRNKGNFPGRFSGRQFSNSRSEMNVSTLELGDSALYLCASSYRISYNEQFFGPGTRLTVL.